The 15 T cell receptor beta chains below all came from one sample that was sequenced in a study of blood T cell repertoires in COVID-19. Produced via immunoSEQ multiplex PCR; TCRdb's table is partial and in-frame only. The sample holds roughly 250,000 clones, 85% to 90% seen once. The sample taken for sequencing was PBMCs or T cells enriched from blood (not recorded which). Source of these receptors: a woman aged 18-29 years who had recovered from COVID-19.

The gene calls are TRBV10-3 and TRBJ2-2; 12 bases are a match to TRBD2. The V gene's germline CDR1 is ENHRY and CDR2 SYGVKD. With 6 bases clipped from V and 4 bases from J, the junction kept 6 bases outside the gene matches. The CDR3 consists of 16 residues. CDR3: CAIRGGTSGPTGELFF. The CDR3 bases are TGTGCCATCAGGGGGGGGACTAGCGGGCCCACCGGGGAGCTGTTTTTT.

The V and J genes are TRBV5-1 and TRBJ1-3; no clear D gene. Germline assignment: CDR1 SGHRS and CDR2 YFSETQ. With 0 bases removed from V and 5 bases from J, the gap between germline ends came to 6 bases. The CDR3 is 13 amino acids. The CDR3 nucleotides are TGCGCCAGCAGCTTGGTTCCTAGAAACACCATATATTTT. Protein: CASSLVPRNTIYF.

The chain combines TRBV14 with TRBJ2-7, with D possibly matching TRBD2 (5 bases). Deletions cut 0 bases from V and 5 bases from J, with 14 bases between. Germline V CDR1 and CDR2: SGHDN, FVKESK. This CDR3 contains 15 residues. Written as DNA, the CDR3 is TGTGCCAGCAGCCAAGATATCTTGGCCGGGAACGAGCAGTACTTC. It translates to CASSQDILAGNEQYF.

The chain joins TRBV5-1 to TRBJ2-3, with 10 nucleotides matching TRBD2. CDR1 and CDR2 (germline): SGHRS, YFSETQ. V lost 2 bases and J lost 2; bases outside the gene matches: 11. The CDR3 consists of 18 residues. The CDR3 DNA reads as TGCGCCAGCAGCTTCGGGCTAGCGGGGGCTCGTAACACAGATACGCAGTATTTT. It is translated as CASSFGLAGARNTDTQYF.

The V and J genes are TRBV15 and TRBJ1-5; 8 bases line up with TRBD1. Germline V gene lookup returns CDR1 LNHNV and CDR2 YYDKDF (reference sequence). V shed 3 bases and J 7 bases; nucleotides not matched to a gene: 5. This CDR3 contains 14 residues. The CDR3 sequence: CATSSPGGGQPQHF. The CDR3 DNA follows: TGTGCCACCAGCAGCCCAGGGGGCGGGCAGCCCCAGCATTTT.

The rearrangement links TRBV23-1 to TRBJ1-5, with 8 bases that match TRBD1. TRBV23-1 has ORF status, its function being uncertain. Germline trimming cut 3 bases from V and 2 bases from J; bases unmatched to any gene: 6. The CDR3 runs to 16 residues. CDR3 nucleotide sequence: TGCGCCAGCAGTCATGCGACAGGGGTAGGCAATCAGCCCCAGCATTTT. It specifies CASSHATGVGNQPQHF.

The chain uses TRBV3-1 (or the pseudogene TRBV3-2) and TRBJ2-2, with 11 bases lining up with TRBD1. The germline V gene encodes CDR1 LGHDT and CDR2 YNNKEL (reference sequence). The CDR3 extends over 15 amino acids. V gave up 5 bases and J gave up 5 bases; unmatched junction bases: 4. This CDR3 reads CASSYGQGATGELFF. The CDR3, as DNA: TGTGCCAGCAGCTACGGACAGGGGGCGACCGGGGAGCTGTTTTTT.

This clone appeared once. CDR3 in DNA: TGTGCCAGCAGTTTATCACAGTTGGGTCAGCCCCAGCATTTT. Protein: CASSLSQLGQPQHF. The chain combines TRBV28 with TRBJ1-5; no clear D. CDR1 MDHEN and CDR2 SYDVKM come from the germline V gene. This CDR3 region has 14 residues. Trimming removed 1 base at V and 6 bases at J, with 10 bases between.

The sample holds one count of this clone. This sequence joins TRBV4-1 and TRBJ2-7; no reliable D call. Germline V CDR1 and CDR2: MGHRA, YSYEKL. Trimming stripped 1 base from V and 1 base from J, with 8 bases between. This CDR3 has 14 amino acids. The CDR3 is CASSQVFTSYEQYF. The CDR3 region has the DNA TGCGCCAGCAGCCAAGTATTCACATCCTACGAGCAGTACTTC.

This chain connects TRBV5-1 to TRBJ2-1, with 11 bases matching TRBD2. The germline V gene has CDR1 SGHRS and CDR2 YFSETQ. The trim removed 3 bases at V and 8 bases at J, leaving 1 base unmatched. The CDR3 has 13 amino acids. CDR3 residues: CASSSGLADEQFF. Written as DNA, the CDR3 is TGCGCCAGCAGCTCGGGACTAGCGGATGAGCAGTTCTTC.

The chain couples TRBV5-4 to TRBJ2-1; 8 bases match TRBD1. V trimming: 4 bases; J trimming: 5 bases; junction bases outside the gene matches: 5. The CDR3 covers 14 residues. The germline gives CDR1 SGHNT, CDR2 YYREEE (reference sequence). CDR3 amino acids: CASSSQTGDNEQFF. In DNA, the CDR3 is TGTGCCAGCAGCAGCCAGACAGGGGACAATGAGCAGTTCTTC.

The chain is built from TRBV10-3 and TRBJ1-1, with D possibly being TRBD1 (6 bases). V gave up 4 bases and J gave up 4 bases, with 13 bases separating them. Germline V CDR1 and CDR2: ENHRY, SYGVKD. This CDR3 has 14 amino acids. The CDR3 bases are TGTGCCATCAGTGCAACAGGGTCGGGCACTGAAGCTTTCTTT. Translation: CAISATGSGTEAFF.

The gene calls are TRBV3-1 (or the pseudogene TRBV3-2) and TRBJ2-2; D not resolved. The CDR3 has 15 amino acids. Trimming removed 1 base from V and 1 base from J, with 7 bases in between. Germline CDR1 is LGHDT and CDR2 is YNNKEL (reference sequence). The CDR3 sequence is CASSQGGVNTGELFF. The DNA for the CDR3 is TGTGCCAGCAGCCAAGGAGGAGTGAACACCGGGGAGCTGTTTTTT.

In this sample, this clone turned up once. This chain joins TRBV5-8 and TRBJ2-3; 7 nucleotides agree with TRBD2. Germline V gives CDR1 SGHTS, CDR2 YDEGEE. The CDR3 is 16 residues long. V dropped 3 bases and J dropped 0; count of bases not matched to a gene: 7. This CDR3 is CASSSAGLPSTDTQYF. The CDR3 nucleotides are TGTGCCAGCAGCTCAGCGGGACTACCTAGCACAGATACGCAGTATTTT.

V and J are TRBV5-1 and TRBJ2-1, with 12 bases matching TRBD2. CDR3 size: 16 residues. The ends lost 2 bases at V and 8 bases at J; junction bases unmatched: 8. CDR1 is SGHRS, CDR2 YFSETQ, per germline. CDR3 loop: CASSLLAGGSRYEQFF. For the CDR3, the DNA is TGCGCCAGCAGCTTACTAGCGGGGGGCAGTCGTTATGAGCAGTTCTTC.